The clone carrying this T cell receptor (beta chain) has just one count. Germline CDR1 reads MNHNY; CDR2 reads SVGAGI (reference sequence). The CDR3 is 16 residues long. Trimming took 2 bases from V and 8 from J; bases not matched to a gene: 9. These data come from a study of long-term antiretroviral therapy in people with HIV. Version v3.0 of the immunoSEQ assay ran at survey level. Repertoires were generated with immunoSEQ multiplex PCR, while TCRdb's copy carries only in-frame clones and drops some. This sample has fewer than 30,000 clones, with about four fifths found just once. The sample in question was unsorted PBMCs, obtained at the start of antiretroviral therapy, before treatment. The sequence was collected from a woman under 30 with HIV. The chain carries TRBV6-6 and TRBJ2-4; 10 nucleotides match TRBD1. The CDR3 reads CASSYAQRTGGDIQYF. DNA of the CDR3: TGTGCCAGCAGTTACGCACAGCGGACAGGGGGAGACATTCAGTACTTC.